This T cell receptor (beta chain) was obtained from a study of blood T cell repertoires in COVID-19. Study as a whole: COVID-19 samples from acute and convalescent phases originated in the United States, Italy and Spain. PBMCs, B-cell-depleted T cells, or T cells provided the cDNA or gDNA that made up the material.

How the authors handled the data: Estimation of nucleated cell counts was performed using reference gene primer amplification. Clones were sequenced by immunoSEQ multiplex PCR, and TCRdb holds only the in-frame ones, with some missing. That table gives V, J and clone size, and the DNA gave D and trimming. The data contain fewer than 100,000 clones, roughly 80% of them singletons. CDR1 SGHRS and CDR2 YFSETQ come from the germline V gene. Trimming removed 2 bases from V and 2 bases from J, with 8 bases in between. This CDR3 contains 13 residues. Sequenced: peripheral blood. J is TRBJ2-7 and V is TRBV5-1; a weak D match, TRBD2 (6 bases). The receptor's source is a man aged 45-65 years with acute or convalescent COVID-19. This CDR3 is CASSFPGAYEQYF. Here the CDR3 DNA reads TGCGCCAGCAGCTTCCCGGGGGCCTACGAGCAGTACTTC.